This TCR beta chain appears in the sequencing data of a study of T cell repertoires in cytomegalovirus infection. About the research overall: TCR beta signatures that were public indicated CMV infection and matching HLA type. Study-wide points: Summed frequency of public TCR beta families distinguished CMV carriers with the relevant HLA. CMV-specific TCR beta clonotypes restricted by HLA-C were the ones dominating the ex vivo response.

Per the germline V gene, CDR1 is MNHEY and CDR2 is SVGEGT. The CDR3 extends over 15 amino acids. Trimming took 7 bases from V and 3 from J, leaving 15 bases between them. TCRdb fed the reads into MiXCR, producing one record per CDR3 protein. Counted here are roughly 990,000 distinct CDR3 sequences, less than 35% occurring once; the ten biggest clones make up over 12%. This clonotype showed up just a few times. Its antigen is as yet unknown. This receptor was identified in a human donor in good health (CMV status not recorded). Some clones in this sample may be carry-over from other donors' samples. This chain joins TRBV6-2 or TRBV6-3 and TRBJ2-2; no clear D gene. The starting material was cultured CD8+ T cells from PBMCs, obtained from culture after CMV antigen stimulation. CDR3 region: CASTPETLDTGELFF. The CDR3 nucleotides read TGTGCCAGCACCCCGGAGACCCTAGACACCGGGGAGCTGTTTTTT.